These T cell receptor beta chains were read from a single sample in a study of vaccination and CD4 T cells after COVID-19. Antigen specificity for these receptors is unknown. TCRdb re-called the PCR reads with MiXCR, one entry per CDR3 protein. The table lists 6,700 or so distinct CDR3 sequences, approximately 52% of them singletons, with 24% in the top ten. Sequencing was performed on CD4+ T cells from blood, cultured in vitro. Receptor source: a human donor in good health. The CDR3 runs from the conserved cysteine through the conserved F or W. The order of the fields is clone size, D gene, V gene, J gene, CDR3 DNA, CDR3 protein. D genes are given only for firm matches. The size entry is marked missing in some rows and otherwise reads once, few, many or a size class.

>medium-sized|-|TRBV20-1|TRBJ1-6
TGCAGTGCTAGTACCCCCCCGAGATCGGGTAATTCACCCCTCCACTTT
CSASTPPRSGNSPLHF
>-|-|TRBV27|TRBJ1-5
TGTGCCAGCAGTACCCGACAGAACAATCAGCCCCAGCATTTT
CASSTRQNNQPQHF
>-|-|TRBV2|TRBJ1-1
TGTGCCAGCCGACCCAGGGCGATGAACACTGAAGCTTTCTTT
CASRPRAMNTEAFF
>-|TRBD2|TRBV6-1|TRBJ2-7
TGTACCAGTCGACTAGCGGGCTCCTACGAGCAGTACTTC
CTSRLAGSYEQYF
>-|-|TRBV12-3/TRBV12-4|TRBJ1-5
TGTGCCAGCAGTTTTTCAGGACGGGCCCAGCATTTT
CASSFSGRAQHF
>-|-|TRBV4-1|TRBJ1-2
TGCGCCAGCAGCCCAGGGGTCCTTGACTATGGCTACACCTTC
CASSPGVLDYGYTF
>few|TRBD1|TRBV6-7|TRBJ2-7
TGTGCCAGCAACCTGAGGGGGACAGAGACCTACGAGCAGTACTTC
CASNLRGTETYEQYF
>-|TRBD1|TRBV6-2/TRBV6-3|TRBJ1-1
TGTGCCAGCAGTTACCCTCCGGACAGGGGTGCCACTGAAGCTTTCTTT
CASSYPPDRGATEAFF
>-|-|TRBV7-2|TRBJ2-2
TGTGCCAGCAGCTTATTCAGAAAGTCCGGGGAGCTGTTTTTT
CASSLFRKSGELFF
>-|TRBD2|TRBV20-1|TRBJ2-3
TGCAGTGCTGTCCCCAGCGGGGTTGTGACAAGGTATTTT
CSAVPSGVVTRYF
>-|-|TRBV12-3/TRBV12-4|TRBJ1-2
TGTGCCAGCAACCTTCGAGGGTCCCGAGGCTACACCTTC
CASNLRGSRGYTF
>-|-|TRBV20-1|TRBJ1-5
TGCAGTGCTAGAGATTGGGGGGATAGCAATCAGCCCCAGCATTTT
CSARDWGDSNQPQHF
>-|TRBD2|TRBV5-1|TRBJ2-7
TGCGCCAGCAGCTTGGTGCGGGAGGGTTACGAGCAGTACTTC
CASSLVREGYEQYF
>-|-|TRBV6-5|TRBJ1-2
TGTGCCAGCAGTTACGTTGGCAGCCCCTATGGCTACACCTTC
CASSYVGSPYGYTF
>few|TRBD1|TRBV2|TRBJ1-5
TGTGCCAGCGAAACCCAGGGGGTTGGCAAGCAGCCCCAGCATTTT
CASETQGVGKQPQHF
>-|-|TRBV20-1|TRBJ1-2
TGCAGTGCTAGCTCCAGAGCCCAACCCCAATACTATGGCTACACCTTC
CSASSRAQPQYYGYTF
>-|TRBD1|TRBV20-1|TRBJ1-2
TGCAGTGCTAGACTGGACAGGGGGTATGGCTACACCTTC
CSARLDRGYGYTF
>-|-|TRBV14|TRBJ2-7
TGTGCCAGCAGCCAGCTAGGACAGACCTACGAGCAGTACTTC
CASSQLGQTYEQYF
>-|TRBD2|TRBV12-3/TRBV12-4|TRBJ2-7
TGTGCCAGCAGTTCCCGCGGGAGCGGGCTCTACGAGCAGTACTTC
CASSSRGSGLYEQYF
>medium-sized|-|TRBV6-2/TRBV6-3|TRBJ1-1
TGTGCCAGCAGTTACTACTCTTTCGGGGGCACGGAAGCTTTCTTT
CASSYYSFGGTEAFF
>-|-|TRBV11-2|TRBJ2-7
TGTGCCAGCAGCATCGACAGGTCCAGAACCTACGAGCAGTACTTC
CASSIDRSRTYEQYF
>-|TRBD2|TRBV20-1|TRBJ2-3
TGCAGTGCTACACTAGCGGGACGAGATACGCAGTATTTT
CSATLAGRDTQYF
>-|-|TRBV2|TRBJ1-2
TGTGCCAGCAGGGGGGGAAGCTATGGCTACACCTTC
CASRGGSYGYTF
>few|-|TRBV29-1|TRBJ1-2
TGCAGCGTTGTGGTGGTTTCTCCCCGCTATGGCTACACCTTC
CSVVVVSPRYGYTF
>-|-|TRBV10-1|TRBJ1-2
TGCGCCAGCAGTGTGGGCTTTTACCGGGACACAATACTCTATGGCTACACCTTC
CASSVGFYRDTILYGYTF
>-|-|TRBV10-3|TRBJ2-1
TGTGCCACGGACTCAACCCAAGGTGAGCAGTTCTTC
CATDSTQGEQFF
>few|-|TRBV6-1|TRBJ2-2
TGTGCCACTCGACAGGTCGGCGCGACCGGGGAGCTGTTTTTT
CATRQVGATGELFF
>-|TRBD1|TRBV19|TRBJ1-5
TGTGCCGCATCACAGGGGGGCGGTCAGCCCCAGCATTTT
CAASQGGGQPQHF
>few|-|TRBV7-9|TRBJ1-3
TGTGCCAGCAGCTTAGGGGGGGCCTCTGGAAACACCATATATTTT
CASSLGGASGNTIYF
>-|-|TRBV19|TRBJ1-6
TGTGCCAGTAGTATGGGGGGGACACCCCTCCACTTT
CASSMGGTPLHF
>once|-|TRBV6-1|TRBJ2-7
TGTGCCAGCAGTACGGGACACCGAGAGTGGGAGCAGTACTTC
CASSTGHREWEQYF
>-|-|TRBV7-7|TRBJ2-3
TGTGCCAGCAGCTTAGCGGGGGGTGATACGCAGTATTTT
CASSLAGGDTQYF
>-|-|TRBV20-1|TRBJ2-5
TGCAGTGCTACCGACAACAGAGAGACCCAGTACTTC
CSATDNRETQYF
>once|TRBD2|TRBV20-1|TRBJ2-3
TGCAGTGCCGCCCTGGCTAGCGGGGGGTTAGATACGCAGTATTTT
CSAALASGGLDTQYF
>-|TRBD2|TRBV20-1|TRBJ2-7
TGCAGTGCTAGGGGGACTAGCGGGACCAAAACTAACTACGAGCAGTACTTC
CSARGTSGTKTNYEQYF
>-|TRBD2|TRBV7-2|TRBJ2-7
TGTGCCAGCAGGGCGGGGGGTACCCTCTCCTACGAGCAGTACTTC
CASRAGGTLSYEQYF
>-|TRBD2|TRBV7-2|TRBJ2-1
TGTGCCAGCAGACCCCGCGCTAGCGGGGATTACAATGAGCAGTTCTTC
CASRPRASGDYNEQFF
>few|-|TRBV23-1|TRBJ2-5
TGCGCCAGCACACCTCGATGGGGTCCCCAAGAGACCCAGTACTTC
CASTPRWGPQETQYF
>-|TRBD1|TRBV20-1|TRBJ2-7
TGCAGTGCTAGAGATACGGGTTACGGACAGGGGTTCTACGAGCAGTACTTC
CSARDTGYGQGFYEQYF
>-|-|TRBV5-6|TRBJ2-1
TGTGCCAGCAGCCACCGTCGTCGGGGGAACAATGAGCAGTTCTTC
CASSHRRRGNNEQFF
>few|TRBD1|TRBV7-9|TRBJ2-7
TGTGCCAGCAGCCCAAAATTCCGACAGGGAAGCGACGAGCAGTACTTC
CASSPKFRQGSDEQYF
>-|TRBD2|TRBV19|TRBJ2-1
TGTGCCAGTAGTATGGTCACGGGAGGGTCCAATGAGCAGTTCTTC
CASSMVTGGSNEQFF
>-|-|TRBV20-1|TRBJ1-1
TGCAGTGCTAGTCACACACGGAACACTGAAGCTTTCTTT
CSASHTRNTEAFF
>-|TRBD2|TRBV20-1|TRBJ2-1
TGCAGTGCTACCTCTAGCGGGAGTTATGAGCAGTTCTTC
CSATSSGSYEQFF
>-|TRBD1|TRBV19|TRBJ2-7
TGTGCCAGTAGTCGAGCAGGGGGCAACTACGAGCAGTACTTC
CASSRAGGNYEQYF
>-|-|TRBV20-1|TRBJ2-3
TGCAGTGCCTCACGGCATTCTGATACGCAGTATTTT
CSASRHSDTQYF
>-|TRBD2|TRBV5-4|TRBJ2-5
TGTGCCAGCAGCTTGGTCGGGGGGGCCGGAGAGACCCAGTACTTC
CASSLVGGAGETQYF
>-|-|TRBV19|TRBJ1-2
TGTGCCAGTAGTATTGGAGATCTCCTAAGGAAGCGCTACACCTTC
CASSIGDLLRKRYTF
>-|-|TRBV12-3/TRBV12-4|TRBJ1-5
TGTGCCAGCAGTTTTGCGGGCAGCGAAAATCAGCCCCAGCATTTT
CASSFAGSENQPQHF
>few|-|TRBV19|TRBJ2-1
TGTGCCAGTAGTAATTCGCCCACTGAGCAGTTCTTC
CASSNSPTEQFF
>-|TRBD2|TRBV7-9|TRBJ2-2
TGTGCCAGCAGCTCCCCCCGACTAGCGGGGGGGTCCGCCGGGGAGCCGTTTTTT
CASSSPRLAGGSAGEPFF
>few|-|TRBV7-6|TRBJ1-2
TGTGCCAGCAGCCCGAGGGGCGGGAACTATGGCTACACCTTC
CASSPRGGNYGYTF
>few|-|TRBV7-9|TRBJ1-1
TGTGCCAGCAGCTCCCCGTTTGGGGCGATGACTGAAGCTTTCTTT
CASSSPFGAMTEAFF
>few|-|TRBV20-1|TRBJ2-1
TGCAGTGCCCGTCGTGGCGGGCGATACAATGAGCAGTTCTTC
CSARRGGRYNEQFF